The T cell receptor (beta chain) described here comes from a study of CD8 T cells in Susac syndrome (dated by TCRdb to the late 2010s). Broadly, across the study: Whether CD8+ T cell activation and differentiation in Susac syndrome was antigen driven was tested using repertoire sequencing. The study compared CD8+ T cell repertoire clonality among 11 to 12 healthy donors, some 14 Susac syndrome patients and roughly 15 multiple sclerosis patients.

Peripheral blood CD8+ and CD4+ T cells from healthy donors, Susac syndrome patients and multiple sclerosis patients were profiled by high-throughput TCR beta sequencing. The multiple sclerosis controls were treatment-naive patients who had stable or active relapsing-remitting disease and met the revised McDonald criteria. Bulk CD8+ and CD4+ T cells were purified magnetically by negative isolation, whereas CD8+ TEMRA cells were enriched by FACS. Blood was drawn into EDTA tubes, processed within 24 hours, and PBMCs were isolated by density gradient centrifugation. PBMCs intended for TCR sequencing were cryopreserved in liquid nitrogen and were subsequently thawed in a 37 degrees C water bath. A purity of at least 90% was achieved for sorted or isolated CD4+, CD8+ and CD8+ TEMRA cells. RNA was extracted using the RNeasy kit, and about 0.5 to 1 ug of the RNA was reverse transcribed with random hexamers. The immunoSEQ multiplex PCR assay, covering 54 Vbeta and 13 Jbeta segments, was used to amplify TCR beta CDR3 regions. Bias from PCR amplification was corrected by using a synthetic template baseline for primer optimization and for computational correction. For the original study's pipeline: Reads were assigned to V, D and J genes according to IMGT and analyzed in immunoSEQ Analyzer, with only productive sequences retained. Clonality was calculated as one minus the Shannon entropy normalized by log2 of the number of productive unique sequences. For each patient and control, public and private clones were evaluated among the 100 most prevalent clones. A clone was defined as Susac-specific if it was absent from the healthy and MS cohorts, from over 1,000 published viral clones and from other ImmuneACCESS disease sequences. TCRdb reprocessing: public reads trimmed at Q25 with fastp, clones called with MiXCR, in-frame beta chains kept. Each record represents a unique CDR3 protein, reported with the most common genes and DNA among its rows. These V and J calls are TCRdb output, not the study's own analysis. The sample table records about 180,000 distinct CDR3 sequences; 85% to 95% of these occur just once. The top ten clones comprise roughly 0.16% of the sample.

Overall study outcomes, separate from this receptor: The number of individuals in the TCR sequencing and HLA analysis was acknowledged as relatively small.

Inclusive of the bounding cysteine and phenylalanine, the CDR3 is 14 residues long. Here the CDR3 DNA is all that survives: 42 bases in frame from base 1. V is clipped by 7 bases and J by 0 bases, and the sequence between their germline boundaries is 12 bases long. Regarding this clonotype: Its recognized antigen is unknown. Base qualities were left out, and no much larger clone turns up one base away.

Material: CD8+ T cells from PBMCs. This chain is built from TRBV12-3 or TRBV12-4 and TRBJ2-5; tentative D gene TRBD1, with 5 bases matching. The sequence came from a human donor with multiple sclerosis. The bases read TGTGCCAGCACCCTGGGGCAGCACCAAGAGACCCAGTACTTC. The encoded protein is CASTLGQHQETQYF.